This T cell receptor beta chain was sequenced for a study of cytotoxic CD8 clonotypes in ibrutinib-treated CLL. Notes on the study in general: Contraction or stability on treatment was seen for public clonotypes, which were uncommon.

The trim removed 4 bases at V and 4 bases at J, leaving 6 bases unmatched. CDR1 is SNHLY and CDR2 is FYNNEI in the germline V gene. The CDR3 is made up of 15 amino acids. Generated by immunoSEQ multiplex PCR, the TCRdb table keeps only in-frame clones and is missing some. Of about 68,000 clones listed, around 80% are singletons. This clone was seen just once. The target antigen is unknown. The TCR sequence derives from a human donor with chronic lymphocytic leukemia. The chain is built from TRBV2 and TRBJ1-4, with TRBD1 identical over 7 bases. The sequences come from PBMCs, collected at disease progression, from a patient treated with ibrutinib. The CDR3 nucleotides read TGTGCCAGCAGTGCCCCGGGACAGCTTAATGAAAAACTGTTTTTT. As protein: CASSAPGQLNEKLFF.